These 11 T cell receptor beta chains were sequenced from one sample in a study of breast tumors, draining lymph nodes, adjacent tissues. Breast cancer patients provided tissue from their axillary draining lymph nodes. TCRdb re-analysed the multiplex PCR reads in MiXCR, keeping a single row per CDR3 protein. This table holds about 270,000 distinct CDR3 sequences, 30% found once. The sample comprised axillary lymph node tissue. All receptors derive from a female donor with breast cancer. Some clones in this sample may be carry-over from other donors' samples.

This clonotype was recorded at least ten times. J is TRBJ1-4 and V is TRBV4-3, with a weak D call TRBD1 (5 bases). CDR3 length: 15 amino acids. V dropped 1 base and J dropped 3 bases, with 9 bases sitting between them. Germline V gene data show CDR1 as LGHNA and CDR2 as YSLEER. This CDR3 is CASSQGGGPNEKLFF. CDR3 DNA: TGCGCCAGCAGCCAAGGGGGGGGACCTAATGAAAAACTGTTTTTT.

This clonotype has ten or more counts. The chain joins TRBV7-2 to TRBJ2-5; 7 positions agree with TRBD2. Looked up from germline, CDR1 is SGHTA and CDR2 is FQGNSA. The CDR3 is 15 residues long. Trimming cost V 3 bases and J 3 bases; bases outside gene matches: 7. CDR3 protein: CASSFQWAGEETQYF. The CDR3 DNA is TGTGCCAGCAGCTTTCAGTGGGCGGGAGAAGAGACCCAGTACTTC.

The chain couples TRBV19 to TRBJ2-2; D might be TRBD2 (6 bases). Trimming pared 2 bases from V and 4 bases from J, leaving 20 bases between. Germline V lookup: CDR1 LNHDA, CDR2 SQIVND (reference sequence). The CDR3 sequence is 18 residues long. Here the CDR3 reads CASSITGTGTFTTGELFF. DNA of the CDR3: TGTGCCAGTAGTATAACCGGGACCGGGACTTTCACCACCGGGGAGCTGTTTTTT.

Concerning this clonotype itself: This sequence may be a read error, since a much larger clone differs from it by one base. The rearrangement joins TRBV5-4 to TRBJ2-7; 7 bases are a match to TRBD2. Germline loops: CDR1 SGHNT, CDR2 YYREEE (reference sequence). This CDR3 region has 15 residues. Trimming removed 2 bases from V and 3 bases from J; junction bases left unmatched: 8. Here the CDR3 DNA reads TGTGCCAGCAGCTTTAGGGCTAGCGGAGTCTACGAGCAGTACTTC. Its protein product is CASSFRASGVYEQYF.

At least ten counts were recorded for this clonotype. A read error may account for a junction end that differs from germline. The chain couples TRBV5-6 to TRBJ2-1; D may be TRBD1 or TRBD2 (5 bases each). There are 15 residues in the CDR3. Germline V gives CDR1 SGHDT, CDR2 YYEEEE. Written as DNA, the CDR3 is TGCGCCAGCAGCTTGGGAGACAGAGCTTACAATGAGCAGTTCTTC. Its translation: CASSLGDRAYNEQFF.

There are many counts of this clonotype. CDR3 nucleotide sequence: TGTGCCAGCTCCGGTAGCTCTGGATTCGACACAGATACGCAGTATTTT. Translating gives CASSGSSGFDTDTQYF. The chain employs TRBV7-9 and TRBJ2-3; D uncertain. Germline assignment: CDR1 SEHNR and CDR2 FQNEAQ (reference sequence). The CDR3 is 16 amino acids. With 8 bases removed from V and 2 bases from J, the gap between germline ends came to 20 bases. Variable domain in full (rest from reference TRBV7-9 and TRBJ2-3): DTGVSQNPRHKITKRGQNVTFRCDPISEHNRLYWYRQTLGQGPEFLTYFQNEAQLEKSRLLSDRFSAERPKGSFSTLEIQRTEQGDSAMYLCASSGSSGFDTDTQYFGPGTRLTVL.

The table lists this clonotype with many counts. This chain uses TRBV14 with TRBJ2-3; maybe TRBD2 (6 bases). The germline gives CDR1 SGHDN, CDR2 FVKESK. The length of the CDR3 is 19 residues. The V end was cut by 0 bases, the J end by 5 bases, with 24 bases between. CDR3 sequence (DNA): TGTGCCAGCAGCCAAGATAGGGCGGGTTCCCCCCGGGGGAGAGATACGCAGTATTTT. This encodes CASSQDRAGSPRGRDTQYF.

On this clonotype: A much larger clone lies a single base off, so this may be a read error. The chain combines TRBV11-3 with TRBJ2-7; no clear D. The CDR3 loop spans 15 amino acids. V was cut by 3 bases and J by 5 bases, with 17 bases left in between. Germline CDR1 reads SGHNT; CDR2 reads YENEEA. The CDR3 nucleotides are TGTGCCAGCAGCTTCGGTCGATCCCTGGTCCACGAGCAGTACTTC. Translating it yields CASSFGRSLVHEQYF.

This clonotype turned up a few times. V usage is TRBV9 and J usage is TRBJ2-1; 14 bases fit TRBD2. Germline CDR1 is SGDLS and CDR2 is YYNGEE. J gave up 6 bases and V 4 bases, and 18 bases lay outside the gene matches. The CDR3 extends over 20 amino acids. Here the CDR3 reads CASSSTGTSGSFGVGNEQFF. The DNA of the CDR3 is TGTGCCAGCAGCTCCACTGGGACTAGCGGGAGTTTTGGCGTCGGCAATGAGCAGTTCTTC. Full variable domain (missing parts from reference TRBV9 and TRBJ2-1): DSGVTQTPKHLITATGQRVTLRCSPRSGDLSVYWYQQSLDQGLQFLIQYYNGEERAKGNILERFSAQQFPDLHSELNLSSLELGDSALYFCASSSTGTSGSFGVGNEQFFGPGTRLTVL.

The chain employs TRBV12-3 or TRBV12-4 and TRBJ2-5; 14 positions match TRBD2. This CDR3 has 18 residues. The trim removed 6 bases at V and 7 bases at J, leaving 16 bases unmatched. In nucleotides, the CDR3 is TGTGCCAGCAGCCACGAATTGCGACTAGCGGGGGGGCGGGGGACCCAGTACTTC. This sequence encodes CASSHELRLAGGRGTQYF.

This clonotype was observed many times. The chain couples TRBV9 to TRBJ2-7; D unresolved. Germline loops: CDR1 SGDLS, CDR2 YYNGEE. Deletions cut 1 base from V and 0 bases from J, with 11 bases between. This CDR3 comprises 15 residues. The CDR3 sequence: CASSVYPMSSYEQYF. The CDR3 DNA reads as TGTGCCAGCAGCGTATACCCGATGAGCTCCTACGAGCAGTACTTC.